The clone carrying this TCR beta chain was counted ten times or more. Its antigen is still unknown. These data are taken from a study of T cells in Graves' hyperthyroidism and ophthalmopathy. Patients with uncontrolled infections, other autoimmune diseases, pregnancy or lactation were excluded. About 9.4 ml fresh peripheral blood yielded the PBMCs. The CDR3 regions of TCR beta were amplified from RNA transcripts. The HTBI set primed first-round TCR CDR3 RT-PCR. TCRdb processed the multiplex PCR reads anew with MiXCR; each CDR3 protein has one entry. The sample includes some 500,000 distinct CDR3 sequences, roughly 14% of them seen just once. Study-level results: Ophthalmopathy and stable hyperthyroidism were separated by a 13 V-J model. The model anticipated ophthalmopathy a median approximately 6.5 months pre-onset.

The CDR3 extends over 18 amino acids. The V gene's germline CDR1 is SGHDN and CDR2 FVKESK. With V trimmed by 1 base and J by 1 base, 6 bases remained unmatched. This receptor was taken from a woman aged 18-29 years with Graves' hyperthyroidism. This sequence joins TRBV14 and TRBJ2-1, with TRBD2 identical over 11 bases. Material: blood. CDR3 bases: TGTGCCAGCAGCCAAGTACTAGCGGGAGCAAGATCCTACAATGAGCAGTTCTTC. Translated, it gives CASSQVLAGARSYNEQFF.